This TCR beta chain was identified during a study of read filtering for tumor transcriptome and immune sequencing. Study context: Transcriptome libraries were built from DNase-treated RNA.

Germline CDR1 and CDR2: ENHRY and SYGVKD. The CDR3 runs 11 residues. The germline V and J ends were trimmed by 3 bases and 8 bases, with 7 bases remaining between them. Points from the study as a whole: Dropping single-read clonotypes raised IR-seq and RNA-seq shared-clonotype correlation. Approximately 82% of IR-seq clonotypes had one read, totaling around 3.4% of reads; RNA-seq: about 70% and 40%.

The library was built from 400 to 500 ng RNA with molecular barcoded adaptors for alpha/delta and beta/gamma chains. One entry per CDR3 protein results from TCRdb running MiXCR on the reads. Among roughly 67,000 distinct CDR3 sequences listed, roughly 20% were seen once. Remarks on this clonotype: Antigen: not known.

This chain uses TRBV10-3 with TRBJ1-2; the D is unclear. This receptor was obtained from a donor aged 40 or older with multiple myeloma. Sequenced material: a population of CD138-negative cells sorted from bone marrow. The CDR3 region has the DNA TGTGCCATCAGTGAAGCCAGCGGCTACACCTTC. Translation: CAISEASGYTF.